One sample yielded the 25 T cell receptor beta chains listed below, sequenced in a study of radiation and T cells in renal cell carcinoma. The data were produced by immunoSEQ multiplex PCR, yet TCRdb's version contains in-frame clones alone and is incomplete. The repertoire consists of 130,000 or so clones, with approximately 90% occurring once and the leading ten covering around 11%. The time point here: baseline pretreatment blood. The treatment denotes: 15 Gy SBRT to primary tumor, nephrectomy 4 weeks later. Sequencing used blood, obtained from a patient whose treatment included radiotherapy and nephrectomy. Every receptor here comes from a woman aged 50 to 60 with renal cell carcinoma.

The rearrangement links TRBV20-1 to TRBJ1-1; no reliable D call. Trimming removed 2 bases at V and 6 bases at J, with 7 bases between. Germline CDR1 reads DFQATT; CDR2 reads SNEGSKA (reference sequence). This CDR3 is built from 11 residues. The CDR3 sequence is CSARFGAEAFF. CDR3 in DNA: TGCAGTGCTAGATTTGGGGCTGAAGCTTTCTTT.

The chain carries TRBV19 and TRBJ1-2; 7 nucleotides line up with TRBD1. The V gene's germline CDR1 is LNHDA and CDR2 SQIVND (reference sequence). V lost 8 bases and J lost 0; bases outside the gene matches: 9. The CDR3 has 15 residues. CDR3 nucleotides: TGTGCCAGTTCGGGACAGCTATATTCTAACTATGGCTACACCTTC. This encodes CASSGQLYSNYGYTF.

The chain uses TRBV2 and TRBJ1-6; D might be TRBD1 (6 bases). The germline CDR1 and CDR2 sequences are SNHLY and FYNNEI. V lost 6 bases, J lost 9 bases, and 12 bases lay in between. This CDR3 is 13 amino acids long. CDR3: CASSAGQSSPLHF. DNA of the CDR3: TGTGCCAGCAGCGCGGGACAAAGTTCACCCCTCCACTTT.

Only a few counts were recorded for this clone. This rearrangement joins TRBV6-1 to TRBJ2-7, with 12 bases that match TRBD2. The CDR3 length is 15 residues. J lost 4 bases, V lost 6 bases, and 7 bases had no gene match. Germline CDR1 and CDR2: MNHNS and SASEGT. CDR3 bases: TGTGCCAGCAGCAGAACTAGCGGGGGGTCTTACGAGCAGTACTTC. Protein: CASSRTSGGSYEQYF.

The J gene is TRBJ1-5, the V gene TRBV30; 7 bases are shared with TRBD1. Looked up from germline, CDR1 is GTSNPN and CDR2 is SVGIG (reference sequence). J lost 8 bases, V lost 0 bases, and 22 bases had no gene match. CDR3 size: 19 residues. DNA of the CDR3: TGTGCCTGGAGTGTAAGGGGAACGGCAGGGGGTTTAGTCGAGGAGCCCCAGCATTTT. Amino acids: CAWSVRGTAGGLVEEPQHF.

This clone was detected only once. DNA of the CDR3: TGTGCCAGTAGTGAGGGGTCGACCCGCACAGATACGCAGTATTTT. Protein sequence: CASSEGSTRTDTQYF. The chain is built from TRBV19 and TRBJ2-3; D possibly uses TRBD1 or TRBD2 (5 bases each). The CDR3 totals 15 residues. CDR1 and CDR2 from the germline V gene are LNHDA and SQIVND (reference sequence). Trimming stripped 5 bases from V and 1 base from J, with 13 bases between.

V and J are TRBV6-5 and TRBJ2-3, with D perhaps matching TRBD2 (5 bases). CDR3 length equals 15 residues. Germline loops: CDR1 MNHEY, CDR2 SVGAGI. The germline V and J ends were trimmed by 6 bases and 2 bases, with 15 bases remaining between them. The CDR3 bases are TGTGCCAGCAGAGGGCCTAGCCAACCCACAGATACGCAGTATTTT. This gives the protein CASRGPSQPTDTQYF.

In nucleotides, the CDR3 is TGTGCCAGCTCACCAAACGGACACGCCGGTCAGCCCCAGCATTTT. It is translated as CASSPNGHAGQPQHF. This chain joins TRBV18 and TRBJ1-5, with D possibly matching TRBD1 (5 bases). Between the trimmed V and J ends, which lost 2 bases and 6 bases, there was a span of 14 bases. Germline V gene data show CDR1 as KGHSH and CDR2 as LQKENI. The length of the CDR3 is 15 residues.

The chain has TRBV20-1 and TRBJ2-3; D unresolved. The CDR3 spans 11 residues. The germline V gene has CDR1 DFQATT and CDR2 SNEGSKA (reference sequence). V was clipped by 6 bases and J by 1 base, with 5 bases between them. CDR3 sequence: CSATGTDTQYF. The CDR3 DNA reads TGCAGTGCAACCGGCACAGATACGCAGTATTTT.

This clone was counted only a few times. This chain links TRBV30 with TRBJ2-1; D tentatively fits TRBD1 or TRBD2 (5 bases each). The V gene lost 1 base and the J gene lost 8 bases, with 12 bases spanning the gap. Germline V lookup: CDR1 GTSNPN, CDR2 SVGIG (reference sequence). The CDR3 spans 13 residues. CDR3 sequence reads: CAWSGGPYDEQFF. CDR3 in DNA: TGTGCCTGGAGTGGGGGACCCTATGATGAGCAGTTCTTC.

The chain recombines TRBV9 with TRBJ2-2; D could derive from TRBD1 or TRBD2 (5 bases each). Trimming left V 4 bases short and J 1 base short, with 11 bases between. This CDR3 contains 15 residues. CDR1 SGDLS and CDR2 YYNGEE come from the germline V gene. The CDR3, as DNA: TGTGCCAGCAGCAACCGGGACGTGAACACCGGGGAGCTGTTTTTT. This gives the protein CASSNRDVNTGELFF. Full variable domain (outside the CDR3, taken from reference TRBV9 and TRBJ2-2): DSGVTQTPKHLITATGQRVTLRCSPRSGDLSVYWYQQSLDQGLQFLIQYYNGEERAKGNILERFSAQQFPDLHSELNLSSLELGDSALYFCASSNRDVNTGELFFGEGSRLTVL.

The chain joins TRBV18 to TRBJ2-1; TRBD1 might be the D (5 bases). The V gene lost 1 base and the J gene lost 9 bases, with 19 bases spanning the gap. CDR1 KGHSH and CDR2 LQKENI come from the germline V gene. This CDR3 is 16 amino acids long. CDR3 in amino acids: CASSPQGIKSRGEQFF. The DNA of the CDR3 is TGTGCCAGCTCACCACAGGGGATCAAGTCCAGAGGTGAGCAGTTCTTC.

V and J are TRBV9 and TRBJ1-2, with TRBD1 matching 10 bases. Germline assignment: CDR1 SGDLS and CDR2 YYNGEE. Trimming took 3 bases from V and 7 from J; bases not matched to a gene: 12. This CDR3 has 16 amino acids. In DNA form, the CDR3 reads TGTGCCAGCAGCGACTACGTTGACAGGGGGCAACGTGGCTACACCTTC. Translating gives CASSDYVDRGQRGYTF.

This chain joins TRBV6-6 and TRBJ2-7; 11 bases agree with TRBD1. The CDR3 runs to 15 residues. Germline assignment: CDR1 MNHNY and CDR2 SVGAGI (reference sequence). With 7 bases clipped from V and 4 bases from J, the junction kept 9 bases outside the gene matches. The CDR3 spells CASTPGQGAIYEQYF. As DNA, the CDR3 is TGTGCCAGCACCCCTGGACAGGGGGCAATATACGAGCAGTACTTC.

The chain recombines TRBV4-2 with TRBJ1-2; D possibly corresponds to TRBD1 (5 bases). Germline CDR1 and CDR2: LGHNA and YNFKEQ. The CDR3 sequence is 16 residues long. V lost 1 base, J lost 5 bases, and 17 bases lay in between. The CDR3, as DNA: TGTGCCAGCAGCCAAGTTGCACAGGCTAAAAATTATGGCTACACCTTC. It specifies CASSQVAQAKNYGYTF.

The rearrangement joins TRBV28 to TRBJ2-5, with D tentatively TRBD1 (6 bases). The CDR3 extends over 13 amino acids. In germline, CDR1 is MDHEN, CDR2 SYDVKM. Trimming cost V 2 bases and J 6 bases, with 10 bases left between them. DNA of the CDR3: TGTGCCAGCAGTTTACCAGGGGTAAAGACCCAGTACTTC. Its protein is CASSLPGVKTQYF.

The rearrangement joins TRBV5-6 to TRBJ1-2, with a tentative D call TRBD1 (6 bases). Germline loops: CDR1 SGHDT, CDR2 YYEEEE. V lost 0 bases, J lost 4 bases, and 13 bases lay in between. This CDR3 is 15 amino acids long. The CDR3 DNA reads TGTGCCAGCAGCTTGGCCCACAGGGAGGGCTATGGCTACACCTTC. Translating it yields CASSLAHREGYGYTF.

This clone has only one observation. The rearrangement joins TRBV9 to TRBJ1-2; D is possibly TRBD1 (6 bases). Trimming pared 3 bases from V and 3 bases from J, leaving 6 bases between. The CDR3 is made up of 12 amino acids. Germline-derived CDR1 and CDR2 are SGDLS and YYNGEE. In DNA, the CDR3 is TGTGCCAGCAGCGGGACAGACTATGGCTACACCTTC. This codes for CASSGTDYGYTF.

V is TRBV18 and J is TRBJ2-5; 10 bases are a match to TRBD1. The CDR3 loop spans 15 amino acids. CDR1 is KGHSH and CDR2 is LQKENI in the germline V gene. V gave up 3 bases and J gave up 4 bases; unmatched junction bases: 5. The DNA of the CDR3 is TGTGCCAGCTCACCCGACAGGGGGCACGGAGAGACCCAGTACTTC. Translating it yields CASSPDRGHGETQYF.

Points on this clone: The sample holds other DNA sequences that translate to the same CDR3. The V call is TRBV6-5, the J call TRBJ1-3; D is uncertain. V lost 2 bases and J 0 bases, leaving 2 bases between the germline ends. The CDR3 runs 13 residues. Germline CDR1 MNHEY, CDR2 SVGAGI. CDR3 in amino acids: CASSYISGNTIYF. The CDR3 nucleotides read TGTGCCAGCAGTTACATCTCTGGAAACACCATATATTTT.

Of note for this clone: The same CDR3 can be traced to other DNA sequences in this sample. V gene TRBV9 combines with J gene TRBJ2-7, with D tentatively TRBD1 (6 bases). Germline V gives CDR1 SGDLS, CDR2 YYNGEE. Deletions cut 0 bases from V and 2 bases from J, with 9 bases between. The CDR3 loop spans 14 amino acids. CDR3 nucleotide sequence: TGTGCCAGCAGCGTAGGCCAGGGGACCTACGAGCAGTACTTC. Residues: CASSVGQGTYEQYF.

The chain employs TRBV19 and TRBJ1-5, with D maybe TRBD1 (5 bases). The V end was cut by 5 bases, the J end by 0 bases, with 8 bases between. This CDR3 is built from 14 residues. The germline V gene has CDR1 LNHDA and CDR2 SQIVND (reference sequence). CDR3 DNA sequence: TGTGCCAGTAGTGACGGGACTAGCAATCAGCCCCAGCATTTT. Translated: CASSDGTSNQPQHF.

This clone appeared a single time. The chain has TRBV5-1 and TRBJ2-5; 8 nucleotides match TRBD1. V lost 4 bases and J lost 5; bases outside the gene matches: 7. The germline gives CDR1 SGHRS, CDR2 YFSETQ. There are 14 residues in the CDR3. CDR3 residues: CASSNGQGRETQYF. CDR3 bases: TGCGCCAGCAGCAACGGACAGGGTAGGGAGACCCAGTACTTC.

The chain recombines TRBV19 with TRBJ2-7; 11 positions agree with TRBD2. J gave up 3 bases and V 5 bases, and 3 bases lay outside the gene matches. Germline CDR1 reads LNHDA; CDR2 reads SQIVND (reference sequence). This CDR3 is built from 14 residues. CDR3 sequence: CASSPSGGHYEQYF. CDR3 DNA: TGTGCCAGTAGTCCTAGCGGGGGGCACTACGAGCAGTACTTC.

V gene TRBV7-2 combines with J gene TRBJ2-1; D uncertain. Germline V lookup: CDR1 SGHTA, CDR2 FQGNSA. V shed 1 base and J shed 12 bases, with 7 bases lying between them. The CDR3 is 11 residues long. The DNA of the CDR3 is TGTGCCAGCAGCTTAGACCGTTTGCAGTTCTTC. Its translation: CASSLDRLQFF.